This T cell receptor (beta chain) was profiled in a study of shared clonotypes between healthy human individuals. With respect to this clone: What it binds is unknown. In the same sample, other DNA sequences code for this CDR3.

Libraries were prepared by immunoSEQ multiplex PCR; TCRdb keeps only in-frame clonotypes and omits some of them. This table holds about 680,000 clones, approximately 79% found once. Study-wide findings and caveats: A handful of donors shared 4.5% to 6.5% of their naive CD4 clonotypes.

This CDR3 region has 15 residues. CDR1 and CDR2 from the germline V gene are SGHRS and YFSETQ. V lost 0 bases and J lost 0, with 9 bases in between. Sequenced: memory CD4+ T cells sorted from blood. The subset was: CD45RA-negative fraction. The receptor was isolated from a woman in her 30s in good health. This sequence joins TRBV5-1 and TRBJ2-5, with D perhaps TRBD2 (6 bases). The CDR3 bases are TGCGCCAGCAGCTTGGTACTAGCAGACCAAGAGACCCAGTACTTC. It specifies CASSLVLADQETQYF.